The sequence of this T cell receptor beta chain was determined in a study of human T cells and chemical hapten exposure (dated by TCRdb to the early 2020s). Concerning the study at large: For sensitization, 2% DPC in acetone was applied to a roughly 2 cm by roughly 2 cm area of upper inner arm skin. Patch testing was done on the upper back using Finn chambers containing 0.01% DPC, and results were scored after 6 days according to International Contact Dermatitis Research Group standards. The patient cohort, mostly female, included alopecia areata with under or over 50% scalp involvement, alopecia totalis and alopecia universalis. Libraries were pooled for sequencing, and variation in per-sample TCR yields was attributed mainly to small differences in library volumes within the pool. Patient blood was sampled pre-sensitization (week 0) and at 2, 6 and about 24 weeks after DPC sensitization. Patients additionally received weekly therapeutic DPC doses to the scalp throughout the approximately 22-week study period. This study followed changes in the peripheral blood TCR repertoire in vivo during primary and secondary sensitization of alopecia patients to the hapten diphenylcyclopropenone (DPC). About 28 alopecia patients gave blood for TCR sequencing at one to four time points (pre-sensitization, 2, 6 and 24 weeks).

V is pared back by 6 bases and J by 0 bases, with 3 bases lying between the germline termini. CDR1 and CDR2 were assigned from the germline V gene as MNHNS and SASEGT. The CDR3, from cysteine to phenylalanine, totals 12 residues. The DNA shown is the 36-base CDR3, in frame from base 1. The time point label of this sample denotes: patch test 1, 2 weeks after DPC sensitization. The treatment or condition label here, explained by the study, means: therapeutic diphenylcyclopropenone sensitization with weekly scalp DPC. At each patch-test visit, blood was drawn before the patch test was applied. Patients were eligible if aged 18 to 70, diagnosed with alopecia and judged suitable for DPC therapy, and pregnant patients were excluded. Total RNA was isolated from unfractionated whole blood collected in Tempus Blood RNA tubes. Many counts were recorded for this clonotype. There is no known antigen for this receptor. The sample holds no much larger clone one base away, and base qualities are not on file.

The research as a whole found: The number of PT1 expanded TCRs positively correlated with patch test score, significant at thresholds 8, 16 and 32 but not 4. Because all patients had alopecia, a presumed autoimmune disease, the immune response of the patients might differ from that of healthy individuals. Repeated subsampling changed both the strength of the expansion versus patch-test correlation and the threshold at which the correlation became significant. Compared with pre-sensitization or healthy control sets, expanded TCRs formed significantly more large CDR3 similarity clusters, which is consistent with antigen-driven responses. DPC sensitization did not change how many TCRs were above 1 in 1000 frequency, and no evidence was found of alterations in global repertoire structure.

Library generation was performed with RACE. The sequencer was a NextSeq 500. During library preparation, unique molecular identifiers were attached to individual cDNA molecules so that TCRs could be counted quantitatively and reproducibly. Both TCR alpha and TCR beta chains were sequenced from each blood RNA sample. The study's own analysis went as follows. The median number of TCRs per sample was over 95,000, ranging from about 20,000 to 700,000. The Decombinator software suite was used to annotate the V, J and CDR3 of the TCR reads. To make PS versus PT1 abundance plots, every sample was subsampled to the same number of TCRs (28,000). Expanded TCRs were defined as absent before sensitization and observed at least eight times at the 2-week time point. TCRdb applied fastp at Q25 and MiXCR to the public reads, then kept only in-frame beta chains. Each record represents a unique CDR3 protein, reported with the most common genes and DNA among its rows. What appears here as the V and J calls and clone size reflects TCRdb's work, not the paper's. The sample table records 55,000 to 85,000 distinct CDR3 sequences; 9.8% of these occur just once. Jointly, the top ten make up 3.3% of the sample.

Sequencing used whole blood, obtained in connection with sensitization to the hapten diphenylcyclopropenone (DPC). The chain is made from TRBV6-1 and TRBJ1-5, with the D gene not clear enough to name. This receptor was taken from a middle-aged woman with alopecia areata. Some clones in this sample may be carry-over from other donors' samples. At the DNA level, the sequence is TGTGCCAGCAGGGGTAGCAATCAGCCCCAGCATTTT. Its protein is CASRGSNQPQHF.